This entry lists 28 T cell receptor beta chains sequenced from one sample in a study of cytomegalovirus exposure and HLA in healthy donors. PCR amplification relied on 60 Vbeta primers (plus 13 Jbeta primers). Using immunoSEQ multiplex PCR, the repertoire was profiled, and TCRdb retains in-frame clones only, with some absent. The sample records some 82,000 clones, 65% to 85% being singletons. The sample comprised PBMCs. All receptors derive from a woman aged 50 to 65 in good health and CMV-seronegative.

V usage is TRBV5-1 and J usage is TRBJ1-1; TRBD1 aligns across 10 bases. V was clipped by 3 bases and J by 4 bases; unmatched bases: 9. Per germline, CDR1 SGHRS and CDR2 YFSETQ. The CDR3 is 16 amino acids. Written as DNA, the CDR3 is TGCGCCAGCAGCTGGCGACAGGGGGCAGTGGCCACTGAAGCTTTCTTT. Translation gives CASSWRQGAVATEAFF.

The gene calls are TRBV5-4 and TRBJ1-2; 9 bases are shared with TRBD1. The CDR3 is 13 residues long. Germline loops: CDR1 SGHNT, CDR2 YYREEE (reference sequence). V gave up 4 bases and J gave up 6 bases; unmatched junction bases: 4. The DNA for the CDR3 is TGTGCCAGCAGCCTTTGGACAGGGGATGGCTACACCTTC. Translation gives CASSLWTGDGYTF.

This chain links TRBV6-5 with TRBJ1-5; D possibly corresponds to TRBD1 (5 bases). V lost 11 bases, J lost 2 bases, and 13 bases lay in between. CDR3 length: 13 amino acids. CDR1 and CDR2 from the germline V gene are MNHEY and SVGAGI. CDR3 coding DNA: TGTGCCGTTCAGCAGGGCGGCAATCAGCCCCAGCATTTT. This gives the protein CAVQQGGNQPQHF.

The chain is built from TRBV5-6 and TRBJ1-5, with no clear D. This CDR3 has 12 amino acids. CDR1 is SGHDT, CDR2 YYEEEE, per germline. Trimming took 7 bases from V and 6 from J, leaving 11 bases between them. CDR3 residues: CASHRLGQPQHF. The CDR3 DNA follows: TGTGCCAGCCATAGACTGGGTCAGCCCCAGCATTTT.

This clone occurred a few times. V gene TRBV15 combines with J gene TRBJ1-2, with D possibly being TRBD1 (5 bases). CDR1 is LNHNV, CDR2 YYDKDF, per germline (reference sequence). The CDR3 runs to 15 residues. Trimming removed 0 bases at V and 2 bases at J, with 10 bases between. The CDR3 DNA is TGTGCCACCAGCAGAGATACAGGAAGAAACTATGGCTACACCTTC. This translates into CATSRDTGRNYGYTF.

V gene TRBV9 combines with J gene TRBJ1-1; D is unresolved. This CDR3 contains 15 residues. V lost 5 bases to trimming and J lost 1 base, with 15 bases between them. Germline V lookup: CDR1 SGDLS, CDR2 YYNGEE. The CDR3 loop reads CASRREDLRNTEAFF. CDR3 DNA sequence: TGTGCCAGCAGGAGGGAGGACTTACGGAACACTGAAGCTTTCTTT.

This chain's CDR3 is CASSLAGLTYEQYF. In nucleotides, the CDR3 is TGTGCCAGCAGCTTAGCTGGCCTCACCTACGAGCAGTACTTC. The V gene is TRBV7-9, the J gene TRBJ2-7; no clear D. The CDR3 totals 14 residues. Per germline, CDR1 SEHNR and CDR2 FQNEAQ (reference sequence). Between the trimmed V and J ends, which lost 0 bases and 2 bases, there was a span of 8 bases.

This chain links TRBV4-2 with TRBJ2-7; possible D gene TRBD2, 6 bases. The germline V gene encodes CDR1 LGHNA and CDR2 YNFKEQ. V shed 0 bases and J shed 0 bases, with 9 bases lying between them. The CDR3 is 15 amino acids. The CDR3 DNA follows: TGTGCCAGCAGCCAAGATAGGGACTCCTCCTACGAGCAGTACTTC. It is translated as CASSQDRDSSYEQYF.

The chain couples TRBV5-6 to TRBJ1-1; TRBD1 is a possible D gene (5 bases). Germline CDR1 SGHDT, CDR2 YYEEEE. V was cut by 4 bases and J by 5 bases, with 18 bases left in between. CDR3 length equals 15 residues. CDR3 coding DNA: TGTGCCAGCAGCCTAATAGATCTGGGGACTACTGAAGCTTTCTTT. This gives the protein CASSLIDLGTTEAFF.

V gene TRBV12-5 combines with J gene TRBJ2-1, with 9 bases fitting TRBD1. This CDR3 is built from 18 residues. J lost 2 bases, V lost 1 base, and 9 bases had no gene match. Germline loops: CDR1 LGHNT, CDR2 FRNRAP. In DNA form, the CDR3 reads TGTGCTAGTGGTTTGGCATCGTGGGGGGACAGGGCCTACAATGAGCAGTTCTTC. This translates into CASGLASWGDRAYNEQFF.

The chain combines TRBV6-4 with TRBJ1-1, with D unresolved. The germline CDR1 and CDR2 sequences are MRHNA and SNTAGT. With 7 bases removed from V and 1 base from J, the gap between germline ends came to 4 bases. The CDR3 consists of 11 residues. The CDR3 is CASTGNTEAFF. CDR3 DNA: TGTGCCAGCACGGGGAACACTGAAGCTTTCTTT.

The V call is TRBV7-9, the J call TRBJ1-3; no clear D. Germline V gene lookup returns CDR1 SEHNR and CDR2 FQNEAQ (reference sequence). The CDR3 extends over 16 amino acids. Trimming left V 2 bases short and J 2 bases short, with 13 bases between. CDR3 nucleotides: TGTGCCAGCAGCTTAAGGGAGCGACAAGCTGGAAACACCATATATTTT. This gives the protein CASSLRERQAGNTIYF.

This clone is a singleton in its sample. The chain carries TRBV7-9 and TRBJ1-4, with 9 bases fitting TRBD1. The CDR3 consists of 17 residues. Germline loops: CDR1 SEHNR, CDR2 FQNEAQ (reference sequence). J gave up 0 bases and V 3 bases, and 5 bases lay outside the gene matches. CDR3 loop: CASSLVGQGATNEKLFF. The CDR3 region has the DNA TGTGCCAGCAGCTTGGTGGGACAGGGTGCAACTAATGAAAAACTGTTTTTT.

The chain joins TRBV10-3 to TRBJ1-5; D is undetermined. The V and J ends lost 4 bases and 2 bases respectively, with 9 bases between them. The CDR3 length is 14 residues. Germline CDR1 and CDR2: ENHRY and SYGVKD. The CDR3 region has the DNA TGTGCCATCAGTGGCACCGGGGGCAATCAGCCCCAGCATTTT. This sequence encodes CAISGTGGNQPQHF.

On this clone itself: The junction differs from germline at one of its ends, possibly a read error. The rearrangement joins TRBV7-7 to TRBJ2-5; the D gene is possibly TRBD2 (8 bases). Germline CDR1 SSHAT, CDR2 FNYEAQ (reference sequence). CDR3 length: 15 residues. CDR3 region: CASSPGRGQRETQYF. DNA for the CDR3: TGTGCTAGCAGCCCCGGGAGGGGACAGAGAGAGACCCAGTACTTC.

The genes are TRBV30 and TRBJ1-2; D possibly corresponds to TRBD1 (6 bases). V lost 4 bases to trimming and J lost 10 bases, with 16 bases between them. This CDR3 has 12 amino acids. Germline CDR1 reads GTSNPN; CDR2 reads SVGIG (reference sequence). Here the CDR3 reads CAWTEGGDDYTF. In nucleotides, the CDR3 is TGTGCCTGGACCGAGGGGGGGGACGACTACACCTTC.

This sequence joins TRBV2 and TRBJ2-7; the match to TRBD1 covers 8 bases. After removal of 5 bases from V and 6 bases from J, the junction contained 6 bases not matched to a gene. CDR3 length equals 13 residues. CDR1 is SNHLY and CDR2 is FYNNEI in the germline V gene. CDR3 coding DNA: TGTGCCAGCAGTCTACACAGGGGGGTCGAGCAGTACTTC. This encodes CASSLHRGVEQYF. The full variable domain, with the rest looked up from reference TRBV2 and TRBJ2-7, is EPEVTQTPSHQVTQMGQEVILRCVPISNHLYFYWYRQILGQKVEFLVSFYNNEISEKSEIFDDQFSVERPDGSNFTLKIRSTKLEDSAMYFCASSLHRGVEQYFGPGTRLTVT.

V is TRBV14 and J is TRBJ1-1, with 11 bases aligning to TRBD1. Germline V lookup: CDR1 SGHDN, CDR2 FVKESK. Losses at the gene ends were 4 bases for V and 0 bases for J; bases not matched to a gene: 4. The CDR3 runs to 16 residues. Written as DNA, the CDR3 is TGTGCCAGCAGCCCTCGGACAGGGGGCCTGAACACTGAAGCTTTCTTT. It specifies CASSPRTGGLNTEAFF.

This clone has a handful of counts. This chain joins TRBV18 and TRBJ2-3; tentative D call: TRBD1 (6 bases). V lost 2 bases to trimming and J lost 1 base, with 10 bases between them. The CDR3 spans 15 residues. The germline V gene encodes CDR1 KGHSH and CDR2 LQKENI. In DNA form, the CDR3 reads TGTGCCAGCTCACCATGGGGGCTTGGCACAGATACGCAGTATTTT. Its translation is CASSPWGLGTDTQYF.

This clone has a single count. The chain is built from TRBV6-5 and TRBJ2-2; 8 bases are shared with TRBD1. CDR1 MNHEY and CDR2 SVGAGI come from the germline V gene. This CDR3 contains 16 residues. V dropped 2 bases and J dropped 5; count of bases not matched to a gene: 7. In nucleotides, the CDR3 is TGTGCCAGCAGTTACCTGGACAGGGTGATTACCGGGGAGCTGTTTTTT. It encodes CASSYLDRVITGELFF.

The chain is built from TRBV7-3 and TRBJ2-3; 8 positions agree with TRBD2. Looked up from germline, CDR1 is SGHTA and CDR2 is FQGTGA. The CDR3 loop spans 14 amino acids. V gave up 3 bases and J gave up 4 bases; unmatched junction bases: 3. CDR3 region: CASSLGTSADTQYF. The CDR3 DNA follows: TGTGCCAGCAGCTTGGGGACTAGTGCAGATACGCAGTATTTT. The whole variable domain, filled in from reference TRBV7-3 and TRBJ2-3, reads GAGVSQTPSNKVTEKGKYVELRCDPISGHTALYWYRQSLGQGPEFLIYFQGTGAADDSGLPNDRFFAVRPEGSVSTLKIQRTERGDSAVYLCASSLGTSADTQYFGPGTRLTVL.

This clone was detected a few times. The chain employs TRBV7-3 and TRBJ2-5; D is unclear. The CDR3 totals 15 residues. Germline-derived CDR1 and CDR2 are SGHTA and FQGTGA. The ends were cut back, 0 bases at V and 2 bases at J, with 10 bases in the middle. In nucleotides, the CDR3 is TGTGCCAGCAGCTTAACGGGCAAGTTACAAGAGACCCAGTACTTC. Protein sequence: CASSLTGKLQETQYF.

In its sample, this clone was seen a few times. The rearrangement links TRBV28 to TRBJ2-3; 9 bases agree with TRBD2. The CDR3 has 19 amino acids. Germline CDR1 is MDHEN and CDR2 is SYDVKM. Trimming took 5 bases from V and 2 from J; bases not matched to a gene: 17. The CDR3 DNA follows: TGTGCCAGCAGTCCAGTGGGCCTAGCGGGGAAGAGGCACACAGATACGCAGTATTTT. Translated, it gives CASSPVGLAGKRHTDTQYF.

This chain uses TRBV4-2 with TRBJ1-4, with a tentative D call TRBD1 (6 bases). This CDR3 has 19 amino acids. The V gene's germline CDR1 is LGHNA and CDR2 YNFKEQ. The V and J ends lost 0 bases and 8 bases respectively, with 25 bases between them. CDR3 DNA sequence: TGTGCCAGCAGCCAAGAAACCGAGGGGGGAGGGTCGGTGGGGGAAAAACTGTTTTTT. This codes for CASSQETEGGGSVGEKLFF.

This clone appeared a single time. The chain carries TRBV30 and TRBJ1-4; maybe TRBD1 (6 bases). Germline CDR1 and CDR2: GTSNPN and SVGIG (reference sequence). Deletions cut 2 bases from V and 4 bases from J, with 11 bases between. This CDR3 has 14 residues. CDR3 protein: CAWSRDKINEKLFF. The CDR3 DNA follows: TGTGCCTGGAGTCGGGACAAGATTAATGAAAAACTGTTTTTT.

The chain employs TRBV6-1 and TRBJ2-5; 7 nucleotides agree with TRBD1. Germline CDR1 reads MNHNS; CDR2 reads SASEGT. The CDR3 extends over 15 amino acids. Trimming removed 3 bases from V and 1 base from J; junction bases left unmatched: 5. CDR3 DNA sequence: TGTGCCAGCAGTGACCTACAGGGGACCCAAGAGACCCAGTACTTC. Protein product: CASSDLQGTQETQYF.

V is TRBV5-8 and J is TRBJ1-1; D is uncertain. Deletions cut 5 bases from V and 5 bases from J, with 16 bases between. This CDR3 spans 14 amino acids. The germline V gene encodes CDR1 SGHTS and CDR2 YDEGEE. The CDR3 nucleotides are TGTGCCAGCAGATTTCGCGGCTCAGTGACTGAAGCTTTCTTT. Its protein is CASRFRGSVTEAFF. Based on the CDR3 plus reference TRBV5-8 and TRBJ1-1, the full variable domain is EAGVTQSPTHLIKTRGQQATLRCSPISGHTSVYWYQQALGLGLQFLLWYDEGEERNRGNFPPRFSGRQFPNYSSELNVNALELEDSALYLCASRFRGSVTEAFFGQGTRLTVV.

This clone was found a few times. The chain couples TRBV7-9 to TRBJ1-1; tentative D call: TRBD1 (5 bases). V gave up 10 bases and J gave up 5 bases, with 14 bases separating them. This CDR3 contains 12 residues. CDR1 SEHNR and CDR2 FQNEAQ come from the germline V gene (reference sequence). CDR3 in amino acids: CATARDGTEAFF. The DNA of the CDR3 is TGTGCCACCGCCAGGGATGGGACTGAAGCTTTCTTT.